This passage covers 8 T cell receptor beta chains from one sample sequenced in a study of blood T cells in healthy people across ages. Combining a sample-barcoded 5' primer with a J-beta primer mix, a second PCR ran for roughly 7 to 11 cycles. One entry per CDR3 protein, called by TCRdb with MiXCR from the 5' RACE reads. The sample contains about 650,000 distinct CDR3 sequences, around 32% of which appear only once. The sequenced sample was blood. These receptors all stem from a woman of 80 years or more in good health.

The rearrangement links TRBV12-3 or TRBV12-4 to TRBJ1-1; tentative D call: TRBD1 (5 bases). CDR3 length equals 16 residues. V was pared by 4 bases and J by 1 base, with 16 bases between. The CDR3 is CASSWGRGRSNTEAFF. CDR3 nucleotide sequence: TGTGCCAGCAGTTGGGGGAGGGGCAGATCGAACACTGAAGCTTTCTTT.

This clonotype was observed many times. The J gene is TRBJ2-7, the V gene TRBV7-2, with 7 bases aligning to TRBD1. The CDR3 runs to 16 residues. The V gene end was trimmed by 5 bases and the J gene end by 1 base; junction bases not matched to a gene: 11. Germline loops: CDR1 SGHTA, CDR2 FQGNSA. The CDR3 reads CASSTRPGTVSYEQYF. CDR3 bases: TGTGCCAGCAGCACCCGTCCCGGGACAGTATCCTACGAGCAGTACTTC. The whole variable domain, filled in from reference TRBV7-2 and TRBJ2-7, reads GAGVSQSPSNKVTEKGKDVELRCDPISGHTALYWYRQSLGQGLEFLIYFQGNSAPDKSGLPSDRFSAERTGGSVSTLTIQRTQQEDSAVYLCASSTRPGTVSYEQYFGPGTRLTVT.

This clonotype appeared a few times. The rearrangement joins TRBV10-2 to TRBJ2-7; D possibly corresponds to TRBD2 (5 bases). CDR3 size: 10 residues. V lost 6 bases and J 5 bases, leaving 5 bases between the germline ends. Germline V gene data show CDR1 as WSHSY and CDR2 as SAAADI. The CDR3 sequence: CASRGDEQYF. The CDR3 DNA is TGCGCCAGCAGGGGAGACGAGCAGTACTTC.

This clonotype was recorded many times. The chain couples TRBV20-1 to TRBJ2-3; D may be TRBD1 (5 bases). V was shortened by 0 bases and J by 6 bases, with 16 bases between the two germline ends. This CDR3 is 15 amino acids long. Per the germline V gene, CDR1 is DFQATT and CDR2 is SNEGSKA (reference sequence). The CDR3 bases are TGCAGTGCTAGAGATGGGGCAGGGTTAGAGGATACGCAGTATTTT. It codes for CSARDGAGLEDTQYF.

The chain has TRBV6-6 and TRBJ1-5; D not certain. This CDR3 contains 15 residues. V lost 0 bases and J 7 bases, leaving 13 bases between the germline ends. Germline assignment: CDR1 MNHNY and CDR2 SVGAGI (reference sequence). CDR3 amino acids: CASSYSPGYGQPQHF. CDR3 bases: TGTGCCAGCAGTTACTCTCCTGGGTACGGGCAGCCCCAGCATTTT.

This clonotype was recorded many times. This rearrangement joins TRBV12-3 or TRBV12-4 to TRBJ1-2; D perhaps matches TRBD1 (5 bases). Trimming shortened V by 2 bases and J by 8 bases, and 9 bases separated the two germline ends. CDR3 length equals 12 residues. The CDR3 DNA follows: TGTGCCAGCAGTTTAAGGGACTGGGGCTACACCTTC. It encodes CASSLRDWGYTF.

This clonotype was seen a few times. CDR3 DNA: TGTGCCAGCAGTCCATTCAAGGGAGCTAACTATGGCTACACCTTC. Protein sequence: CASSPFKGANYGYTF. This chain uses TRBV27 with TRBJ1-2, with D uncertain. The CDR3 runs to 15 residues. V dropped 5 bases and J dropped 0 bases, with 13 bases sitting between them. Germline V gene data show CDR1 as MNHEY and CDR2 as SMNVEV (reference sequence).

In its sample, this clonotype was seen many times. The rearrangement joins TRBV9 to TRBJ1-6; D possibly corresponds to TRBD1 (5 bases). Germline values: CDR1 SGDLS, CDR2 YYNGEE. The CDR3 is 16 residues long. Between the trimmed V and J ends, which lost 4 bases and 3 bases, there was a span of 14 bases. CDR3 residues: CASSPSGNNYNSPLHF. The CDR3 bases are TGTGCCAGCAGCCCTTCAGGGAATAACTATAATTCACCCCTCCACTTT.